One and the same sample provided the 32 T cell receptor beta chains below, sequenced in a study of CXCR3-negative and CXCR3-positive naive CD8 T cells. Study outcomes and limitations: More hydrophobic TRB CDR3s were found in CXCR3-positive naive cells than in CXCR3-negative naive cells.

The libraries of TRB cDNA were prepared using 5' RACE with UMI labels. For each CDR3 protein, TCRdb gives one entry from its re-call of the 5' RACE reads, without DNA. The listing contains some 85,000 distinct CDR3 sequences. Antigens for these TCRs are unknown. The specimen was naive CXCR3+ CD8+ T cells from blood. This sample's subset: CD45RO-CCR7+CD27+CD95- naive CD8+ T cells expressing CXCR3 (TNR3+). Source of these receptors: a human donor in good health. Some clones in this sample may be carry-over from other donors' samples.

The chain carries TRBV9 and TRBJ2-1; TCRdb selects TRBD2, and the lack of DNA leaves this call unchecked. The germline V gene encodes CDR1 SGDLS and CDR2 YYNGEE. This CDR3 is 14 amino acids long. The CDR3 loop reads CASSTGTSIDEQFF.

CDR3 amino acids: CASREGTTGYSYNEQFF. The V and J genes are TRBV27 and TRBJ2-1; with no DNA, the TCRdb D assignment of TRBD2 cannot be verified. The CDR3 is 17 amino acids. Germline assignment: CDR1 MNHEY and CDR2 SMNVEV (reference sequence).

The V and J genes are TRBV6-4 and TRBJ2-2; as DNA is missing, the TRBD1 call by TCRdb cannot be tested. The CDR3 runs 15 residues. Germline V lookup: CDR1 MRHNA, CDR2 SNTAGT. CDR3 residues: CASSDWTANTGELFF.

The CDR3 here is CASSQRSGTADYEQYF. The chain combines TRBV14 with TRBJ2-7; with no DNA, the TCRdb D assignment of TRBD1 cannot be verified. Germline V lookup: CDR1 SGHDN, CDR2 FVKESK. This CDR3 contains 16 residues.

The rearrangement joins TRBV28 to TRBJ2-5. The CDR3 loop spans 14 amino acids. Per germline, CDR1 MDHEN and CDR2 SYDVKM. The CDR3 spells CASSLFDTQETQYF.

This chain connects TRBV4-3 to TRBJ2-7; as DNA is missing, the TRBD2 call by TCRdb cannot be tested. The CDR3 covers 17 residues. Germline-derived CDR1 and CDR2 are LGHNA and YSLEER. The CDR3 is CASSQAPPTSGGLEQYF.

The chain recombines TRBV5-1 with TRBJ2-2. This CDR3 contains 14 residues. Germline-derived CDR1 and CDR2 are SGHRS and YFSETQ. The chain's CDR3 is CASSFRSITGELFF.

The gene calls are TRBV6-4 and TRBJ2-2. The CDR3 has 13 amino acids. CDR1 and CDR2 from the germline V gene are MRHNA and SNTAGT. The CDR3 sequence: CASSDGETGELFF.

The rearrangement links TRBV7-9 to TRBJ2-1; the TRBD2 assignment by TCRdb is unverifiable without DNA. This CDR3 has 14 amino acids. Looked up from germline, CDR1 is SEHNR and CDR2 is FQNEAQ (reference sequence). The CDR3: CASSPSSGKDEQFF.

The chain combines TRBV3-2 with TRBJ2-7. TRBV3-2 is marked as a pseudogene. CDR3 size: 14 residues. CDR3: CASSQDTENYEQYF.

The chain recombines TRBV15 with TRBJ2-1; TCRdb designates TRBD1, a call that cannot be tested without DNA. The germline CDR1 and CDR2 sequences are LNHNV and YYDKDF (reference sequence). This CDR3 contains 17 residues. This CDR3 reads CATSRPAVRAGRDEQFF.

The chain recombines TRBV7-9 with TRBJ2-1; TCRdb's D call, TRBD1, is unchecked because there is no DNA. Germline values: CDR1 SEHNR, CDR2 FQNEAQ (reference sequence). CDR3 length: 15 residues. CDR3: CASSLGTGSPNEQFF.

The gene calls are TRBV15 and TRBJ2-3; without DNA, the TCRdb call of TRBD1 cannot be checked. Germline V gives CDR1 LNHNV, CDR2 YYDKDF (reference sequence). The CDR3 consists of 16 residues. This CDR3 reads CATSPTTGLGTDTQYF.

The rearrangement joins TRBV14 to TRBJ1-2. Germline CDR1 reads SGHDN; CDR2 reads FVKESK. CDR3 length: 12 residues. CDR3 in amino acids: CASSHSLYGYTF. Combining the CDR3 with reference TRBV14 and TRBJ1-2 gives the whole variable domain EAGVTQFPSHSVIEKGQTVTLRCDPISGHDNLYWYRRVMGKEIKFLLHFVKESKQDESGMPNNRFLAERTGGTYSTLKVQPAELEDSGVYFCASSHSLYGYTFGSGTRLTVV.

The chain combines TRBV27 with TRBJ2-7; the TRBD1 assignment by TCRdb is unverifiable without DNA. The CDR3 is 14 residues long. Germline loops: CDR1 MNHEY, CDR2 SMNVEV (reference sequence). This chain's CDR3 is CASRPGTGVGEQYF.

V gene TRBV7-9 combines with J gene TRBJ2-1; TCRdb proposes TRBD1, but this gene call is untestable without DNA. The CDR3 runs to 12 residues. Germline V gene data show CDR1 as SEHNR and CDR2 as FQNEAQ (reference sequence). The CDR3: CASSPRTGEQFF.

The chain's CDR3 is CASSPTFGRAGETQYF. This sequence joins TRBV28 and TRBJ2-5; TCRdb indicates TRBD2, and absent DNA this call remains unverified. The CDR3 spans 16 residues. CDR1 and CDR2 from the germline V gene are MDHEN and SYDVKM. Combining the CDR3 with reference TRBV28 and TRBJ2-5 gives the whole variable domain DVKVTQSSRYLVKRTGEKVFLECVQDMDHENMFWYRQDPGLGLRLIYFSYDVKMKEKGDIPEGYSVSREKKERFSLILESASTNQTSMYLCASSPTFGRAGETQYFGPGTRLLVL.

The V call is TRBV7-7, the J call TRBJ2-1; no DNA is available, so the TRBD1 call from TCRdb remains unchecked. Germline values: CDR1 SSHAT, CDR2 FNYEAQ (reference sequence). CDR3 length: 15 amino acids. The CDR3: CASSLGQGPYNEQFF.

The chain employs TRBV12-3 or TRBV12-4 and TRBJ1-2. CDR3 size: 15 residues. This CDR3 reads CASSYDNGLGYGYTF.

The chain links TRBV28 to TRBJ2-7; as DNA is missing, the TRBD2 call by TCRdb cannot be tested. CDR1 and CDR2 (germline): MDHEN, SYDVKM. CDR3 length: 14 residues. The CDR3 loop reads CASSSQGSSYEQYF.

The rearrangement joins TRBV7-9 to TRBJ1-5; TCRdb names TRBD1, which stays unverified in the absence of DNA. Germline assignment: CDR1 SEHNR and CDR2 FQNEAQ (reference sequence). The CDR3 totals 15 residues. The CDR3: CASSLEGLGNQPQHF.

The rearrangement links TRBV10-3 to TRBJ2-3; TCRdb's D call, TRBD1, is unchecked because there is no DNA. The germline V gene encodes CDR1 ENHRY and CDR2 SYGVKD. The CDR3 sequence is 13 residues long. CDR3 region: CAIGQGGTDTQYF.

The chain employs TRBV6-6 and TRBJ1-1; lacking DNA, the TRBD1 call made by TCRdb goes unchecked. Germline V gene sequence: CDR1 MNHNY, CDR2 SVGAGI (reference sequence). CDR3 length: 18 amino acids. This CDR3 is CASSYSIAPTGLNTEAFF.

The chain links TRBV5-6 to TRBJ2-3; TCRdb outputs TRBD2, but without DNA this stays unchecked. Germline V gene lookup returns CDR1 SGHDT and CDR2 YYEEEE. The CDR3 totals 17 residues. CDR3 residues: CASSSPGLTRAPDTQYF.

The genes are TRBV29-1 and TRBJ1-5; the D gene TCRdb calls, TRBD1, cannot be checked with no DNA. This CDR3 region has 13 residues. Germline values: CDR1 SQVTM, CDR2 ANQGSEA. The CDR3 loop is CSVGTGANQPQHF.

This chain's CDR3 is CASSFGINGNQPQHF. The chain uses TRBV27 and TRBJ1-5. The CDR3 extends over 15 amino acids. Germline V gives CDR1 MNHEY, CDR2 SMNVEV (reference sequence).

The chain employs TRBV29-1 and TRBJ2-7. The germline V gene encodes CDR1 SQVTM and CDR2 ANQGSEA. CDR3 length: 13 residues. The CDR3 sequence is CSVVQKLSYEQYF.

The chain is built from TRBV7-3 and TRBJ1-1; the TCRdb D gene call, TRBD1, has no DNA to confirm it. The germline V gene encodes CDR1 SGHTA and CDR2 FQGTGA. CDR3 length equals 14 residues. The CDR3 is CASSRQGMNTEAFF. Full variable domain (rest looked up from reference TRBV7-3 and TRBJ1-1): GAGVSQTPSNKVTEKGKYVELRCDPISGHTALYWYRQSLGQGPEFLIYFQGTGAADDSGLPNDRFFAVRPEGSVSTLKIQRTERGDSAVYLCASSRQGMNTEAFFGQGTRLTVV.

The V and J genes are TRBV10-3 and TRBJ2-7. From germline, CDR1 is ENHRY and CDR2 SYGVKD. The CDR3 length is 12 residues. The CDR3 sequence is CAISQGSYEQYF.

The rearrangement uses TRBV27 and TRBJ2-5; TCRdb indicates TRBD1, and absent DNA this call remains unverified. This CDR3 has 14 residues. In germline, CDR1 is MNHEY, CDR2 SMNVEV (reference sequence). The CDR3 reads CASSLPGVEGTQYF.

J is TRBJ1-2 and V is TRBV27; the TCRdb D gene call, TRBD1, has no DNA to confirm it. CDR1 is MNHEY, CDR2 SMNVEV, per germline (reference sequence). CDR3 length: 13 residues. The CDR3 reads CASTQAGLDGYTF.

The CDR3 here is CSVEVGPSGGAFNEQFF. The chain recombines TRBV29-1 with TRBJ2-1; TCRdb calls TRBD2, which cannot be checked without DNA. This CDR3 has 17 residues. Germline V gives CDR1 SQVTM, CDR2 ANQGSEA.